This T cell receptor beta chain is from a study of identical twins. TCRdb recomputed calls from the 5' RACE reads with MiXCR, one row per CDR3 protein. Among 450,000 to 500,000 distinct CDR3 sequences, over 11% were seen once, and the ten largest hold 0.8% to 1%. The V gene's germline CDR1 is SNHLY and CDR2 FYNNEI. The V segment lost 6 bases and the J segment 2 bases; nucleotides outside the gene matches: 12. This CDR3 spans 18 amino acids. On this clonotype: Its specificity is not known.

Findings and caveats of the study: Twin sharing of out-of-frame TCR alpha was underestimated by models in monozygotic pairs. Twins' surplus sharing was weaker for beta out-of-frame sequences. The authors drew conclusions from cross-sectional statistical analysis rather than following the same donors. Memory repertoires lacked the insertion deficit that abundant cord blood beta clonotypes showed.

The same sample was also studied in work on yellow fever vaccine responses in identical twins.

This sequence joins TRBV2 and TRBJ2-3, with 12 bases aligning to TRBD2. The origin of this receptor is a young woman in good health. Material for sequencing was CD4+ T cells sorted from blood. In DNA, the CDR3 is TGTGCCAGCAGCGGACTAGCGGGACACCGGATGATCACAGATACGCAGTATTTT. Its translation: CASSGLAGHRMITDTQYF.